One and the same sample provided the 25 T cell receptor beta chains below, sequenced in a study of shared clonotypes between healthy human individuals. The data were produced by immunoSEQ multiplex PCR, yet TCRdb's version contains in-frame clones alone and is incomplete. The repertoire has some 790,000 clones, roughly 72% of them found once; the top ten carry under 2%. Specimen: memory CD4+ T cells sorted from blood. Regarding subset: CD45RA-negative fraction. The receptors come from a woman aged 30 to 39 in good health.

There are a few counts of this clone. The chain couples TRBV20-1 to TRBJ1-1; D might be TRBD1 (5 bases). Deletions cut 6 bases from V and 5 bases from J, with 10 bases between. The CDR3 runs to 11 residues. Germline loops: CDR1 DFQATT, CDR2 SNEGSKA (reference sequence). The CDR3 reads CSAEGATEAFF. The CDR3 DNA is TGCAGTGCCGAAGGGGCTACTGAAGCTTTCTTT.

The chain employs TRBV6-1 and TRBJ1-2; D is unclear. CDR1 and CDR2 from the germline V gene are MNHNS and SASEGT. This CDR3 is built from 11 residues. V shed 8 bases and J shed 1 base, with 5 bases lying between them. CDR3 DNA: TGTGCCAGCGGTCTTAACTATGGCTACACCTTC. Protein sequence: CASGLNYGYTF.

The chain uses TRBV7-8 and TRBJ2-7, with no clear D. Per the germline V gene, CDR1 is SGHVS and CDR2 is FQNEAQ. The V and J ends lost 1 base and 2 bases respectively, with 9 bases between them. The CDR3 sequence is 14 residues long. CDR3 sequence reads: CASSLGNRPYEQYF. DNA of the CDR3: TGTGCCAGCAGCTTAGGTAACAGACCCTACGAGCAGTACTTC.

This rearrangement joins TRBV29-1 to TRBJ1-3; D remains unclear. The CDR3 consists of 12 residues. Germline V gives CDR1 SQVTM, CDR2 ANQGSEA. The V end lost 5 bases, the J end lost 5 bases, and 10 bases lay between the germline ends. The CDR3 is CSVYEGRNTIYF. The CDR3 DNA reads TGCAGCGTTTACGAAGGGAGAAACACCATATATTTT.

The chain carries TRBV5-1 and TRBJ2-3, with D perhaps matching TRBD2 (6 bases). V was clipped by 4 bases and J by 6 bases, with 18 bases between them. CDR3 length: 15 amino acids. Germline V CDR1 and CDR2: SGHRS, YFSETQ. The CDR3 coding sequence is TGCGCCAGCAGCCCCATGGGACTGACCTCCGATACGCAGTATTTT. It is translated as CASSPMGLTSDTQYF.

The chain has TRBV5-4 and TRBJ1-1; D unresolved. This CDR3 is built from 13 residues. From germline, CDR1 is SGHNT and CDR2 YYREEE (reference sequence). The V gene lost 1 base and the J gene lost 7 bases, with 11 bases spanning the gap. The CDR3 reads CASSLTPSGEAFF. Here the CDR3 DNA reads TGTGCCAGCAGCTTGACTCCTTCAGGTGAAGCTTTCTTT.

Only one count was recorded for this clone. The rearrangement joins TRBV5-5 to TRBJ1-5; a possible D gene is TRBD1 (5 bases). V lost 9 bases, J lost 0 bases, and 16 bases lay in between. Germline CDR1 and CDR2: SGHKS and YYEKEE (reference sequence). The CDR3 is 15 amino acids. CDR3 nucleotide sequence: TGTGCCACCATCCTCCCGGGGGGTAGCAATCAGCCCCAGCATTTT. Its protein is CATILPGGSNQPQHF.

The CDR3 protein is CASSEAPLNEKLFF. DNA of the CDR3: TGTGCCAGCAGTGAGGCGCCACTTAATGAAAAACTGTTTTTT. The gene calls are TRBV28 and TRBJ1-4; D ambiguous. Trimming shortened V by 5 bases and J by 4 bases, and 11 bases separated the two germline ends. The length of the CDR3 is 14 residues. The germline CDR1 and CDR2 sequences are MDHEN and SYDVKM. Using reference TRBV28 and TRBJ1-4 for the parts outside the CDR3, the full variable domain is DVKVTQSSRYLVKRTGEKVFLECVQDMDHENMFWYRQDPGLGLRLIYFSYDVKMKEKGDIPEGYSVSREKKERFSLILESASTNQTSMYLCASSEAPLNEKLFFGSGTQLSVL.

This rearrangement joins TRBV18 to TRBJ2-1; D unresolved. The V end lost 3 bases, the J end lost 13 bases, and 16 bases lay between the germline ends. The CDR3 has 13 residues. Germline V gene sequence: CDR1 KGHSH, CDR2 LQKENI. CDR3 amino acids: CASSPPLRGRQFF. For the CDR3, the DNA is TGTGCCAGCTCACCCCCCCTCCGCGGACGACAGTTCTTC. The whole variable domain, remainder taken from reference TRBV18 and TRBJ2-1, is NAGVMQNPRHLVRRRGQEARLRCSPMKGHSHVYWYRQLPEEGLKFMVYLQKENIIDESGMPKERFSAEFPKEGPSILRIQQVVRGDSAAYFCASSPPLRGRQFFGPGTRLTVL.

This chain joins TRBV28 and TRBJ1-1, with D unclear. Deletions cut 2 bases from V and 0 bases from J, with 7 bases between. Per the germline V gene, CDR1 is MDHEN and CDR2 is SYDVKM. CDR3 size: 14 residues. Here the CDR3 DNA reads TGTGCCAGCAGTTTAAGTGGTATGAACACTGAAGCTTTCTTT. This encodes CASSLSGMNTEAFF.

The rearrangement links TRBV10-3 to TRBJ2-3; a weak D match, TRBD2 (5 bases). V was trimmed by 0 bases and J by 3 bases, leaving 7 bases between them. This CDR3 is 14 amino acids long. CDR1 and CDR2 from the germline V gene are ENHRY and SYGVKD. The CDR3 sequence: CAISESGETDTQYF. CDR3 DNA: TGTGCCATCAGTGAGTCGGGAGAAACAGATACGCAGTATTTT.

J is TRBJ2-1 and V is TRBV4-1; perhaps TRBD2 as D (5 bases). The CDR3 spans 14 residues. V was trimmed by 1 base and J by 6 bases, leaving 10 bases between them. CDR1 MGHRA and CDR2 YSYEKL come from the germline V gene. The CDR3 bases are TGCGCCAGCAGCCAAGGGATCGGGGTCAATGAGCAGTTCTTC. It is translated as CASSQGIGVNEQFF.

The chain is built from TRBV10-1 and TRBJ2-1; 9 nucleotides agree with TRBD1. V shed 3 bases and J 6 bases; nucleotides not matched to a gene: 18. This CDR3 has 19 residues. The V gene's germline CDR1 is WNHNN and CDR2 SYGVQD (reference sequence). CDR3 region: CASSDLTGGPSSRGNEQFF. The CDR3 bases are TGCGCCAGCAGTGACCTCACAGGGGGCCCCTCAAGCAGAGGCAATGAGCAGTTCTTC.

This clone was detected ten times or more. The V call is TRBV7-8, the J call TRBJ2-7, with D possibly TRBD1 on 5 matching bases. Germline lookup yields CDR1 SGHVS and CDR2 FQNEAQ. V lost 5 bases and J 5 bases, leaving 16 bases between the germline ends. The CDR3 is made up of 14 amino acids. The CDR3 is CASSGNHPGNEQYF. In DNA form, the CDR3 reads TGTGCCAGCAGCGGGAATCACCCAGGGAACGAGCAGTACTTC.

CDR3 sequence: CASSIQRGTDTQYF. Here the CDR3 DNA reads TGTGCCAGTAGTATCCAGCGGGGCACAGATACGCAGTATTTT. The rearrangement links TRBV19 to TRBJ2-3, with a tentative D call TRBD2 (6 bases). Germline values: CDR1 LNHDA, CDR2 SQIVND (reference sequence). This CDR3 is 14 amino acids long. V lost 3 bases and J lost 1, with 8 bases in between.

The sample holds one count of this clone. The V and J genes are TRBV7-2 and TRBJ1-3; possible D gene TRBD1, 6 bases. The V gene lost 2 bases and the J gene lost 3 bases, with 8 bases spanning the gap. The CDR3 extends over 14 amino acids. Per germline, CDR1 SGHTA and CDR2 FQGNSA. The CDR3 region is CASSLQGFGNTIYF. In nucleotides, the CDR3 is TGTGCCAGCAGCTTACAGGGGTTTGGAAACACCATATATTTT.

This clone was counted many times. The chain is built from TRBV11-2 and TRBJ2-2; D remains unclear. Germline assignment: CDR1 SGHAT and CDR2 FQNNGV. The CDR3 is 12 residues long. Trimming took 1 base from V and 9 from J, leaving 6 bases between them. The CDR3 DNA sequence: TGTGCCAGCAGCTTAGTGGGGTGGGAGCTGTTTTTT. It encodes CASSLVGWELFF.

Comments on this clone: Within the sample, other DNA sequences also encode this same CDR3. The CDR3 DNA is TGTGCCAGCAGCTCGCGACAGGATAGCACAGATACGCAGTATTTT. This translates into CASSSRQDSTDTQYF. J is TRBJ2-3 and V is TRBV7-2, with D possibly TRBD1 on 6 matching bases. Per germline, CDR1 SGHTA and CDR2 FQGNSA. The CDR3 totals 15 residues. Trimming cost V 4 bases and J 0 bases, with 11 bases left between them.

The J gene is TRBJ1-1, the V gene TRBV5-1, with D unresolved. In germline, CDR1 is SGHRS, CDR2 YFSETQ. This CDR3 comprises 13 residues. The germline V and J ends were trimmed by 0 bases and 8 bases, with 11 bases remaining between them. CDR3 sequence (DNA): TGCGCCAGCAGCTTGGTAGGCAGTTGGGAAGCTTTCTTT. Encoded protein: CASSLVGSWEAFF.

V is TRBV11-2 and J is TRBJ2-3, with 7 positions matching TRBD1. CDR1 and CDR2 (germline): SGHAT, FQNNGV. The V segment lost 4 bases and the J segment 3 bases; nucleotides outside the gene matches: 10. The CDR3 has 16 residues. CDR3 nucleotides: TGTGCCAGCAGCTGGACAGGCTTGGGTAATACAGATACGCAGTATTTT. The encoded protein is CASSWTGLGNTDTQYF.

This clone was observed a handful of times. The CDR3 region has the DNA TGCGCCAGCACCCGAGGGTCTGAAGCGAACACCGGGGAGCTGTTTTTT. As protein: CASTRGSEANTGELFF. This chain joins TRBV10-2 and TRBJ2-2, with D tentatively TRBD2 (5 bases). The germline V and J ends were trimmed by 7 bases and 0 bases, with 15 bases remaining between them. This CDR3 is built from 16 residues. Per the germline V gene, CDR1 is WSHSY and CDR2 is SAAADI.

This chain links TRBV5-4 with TRBJ2-1; 14 nucleotides agree with TRBD2. The germline gives CDR1 SGHNT, CDR2 YYREEE (reference sequence). The CDR3 covers 14 residues. After removal of 5 bases from V and 8 bases from J, the junction contained 3 bases not matched to a gene. CDR3: CASSSGLAGDEQFF. The CDR3 bases are TGTGCCAGCAGTTCGGGACTAGCGGGAGATGAGCAGTTCTTC. The full variable domain, its missing parts supplied by reference TRBV5-4 and TRBJ2-1, is ETGVTQSPTHLIKTRGQQVTLRCSSQSGHNTVSWYQQALGQGPQFIFQYYREEENGRGNFPPRFSGLQFPNYSSELNVNALELDDSALYLCASSSGLAGDEQFFGPGTRLTVL.

The chain employs TRBV4-1 and TRBJ1-2; 11 bases line up with TRBD1. Germline lookup yields CDR1 MGHRA and CDR2 YSYEKL. Trimming at V came to 1 base and at J to 8 bases, leaving 3 bases not matched to a gene. CDR3 length: 14 residues. CDR3 DNA sequence: TGCGCCAGCAGCCAAGCGGGACAGGGGGAAGGCTACACCTTC. Translating it yields CASSQAGQGEGYTF.

This clone appeared a single time. The V and J genes are TRBV10-2 and TRBJ2-3, with 8 bases that match TRBD2. V lost 2 bases and J lost 6; bases outside the gene matches: 7. The length of the CDR3 is 15 residues. Germline loops: CDR1 WSHSY, CDR2 SAAADI. The CDR3: CASSEPTSGVDTQYF. Written as DNA, the CDR3 is TGCGCCAGCAGTGAGCCCACTAGCGGTGTGGATACGCAGTATTTT.

This chain uses TRBV15 with TRBJ2-2; tentatively, D is TRBD2 (6 bases). The length of the CDR3 is 15 residues. V gave up 2 bases and J gave up 1 base, with 8 bases separating them. The germline V gene has CDR1 LNHNV and CDR2 YYDKDF (reference sequence). Here the CDR3 DNA reads TGTGCCACCAGCAGACGAGCGGGGAACACCGGGGAGCTGTTTTTT. It encodes CATSRRAGNTGELFF.